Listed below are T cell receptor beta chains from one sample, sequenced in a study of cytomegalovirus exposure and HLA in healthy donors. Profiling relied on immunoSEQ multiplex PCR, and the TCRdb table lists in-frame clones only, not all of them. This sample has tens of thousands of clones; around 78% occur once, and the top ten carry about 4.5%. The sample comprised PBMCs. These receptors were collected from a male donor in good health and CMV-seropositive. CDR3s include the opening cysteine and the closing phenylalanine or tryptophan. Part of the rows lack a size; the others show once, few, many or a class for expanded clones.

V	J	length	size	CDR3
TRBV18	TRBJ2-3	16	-	CASSPVTGGPTDTQYF
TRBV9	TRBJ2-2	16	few	CASSPRFGGSTGELFF
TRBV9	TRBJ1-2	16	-	CASSVGSGLGDYGYTF
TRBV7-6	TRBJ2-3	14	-	CASSLAGGTDTQYF
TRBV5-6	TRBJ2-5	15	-	CASSLVVAGQETQYF
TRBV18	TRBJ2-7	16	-	CASSGFRDSDEYEQYF
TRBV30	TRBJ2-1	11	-	CACVSGYEQFF
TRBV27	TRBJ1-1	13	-	CASSLGTGGRAFF
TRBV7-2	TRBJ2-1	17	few	CASSSGLAGGGLNEQFF
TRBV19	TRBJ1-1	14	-	CASSSGTGQTEAFF
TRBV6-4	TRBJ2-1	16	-	CASSPGASVSYNEQFF
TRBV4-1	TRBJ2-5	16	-	CASSLQDTAGAETQYF
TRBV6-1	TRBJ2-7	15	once	CASSDSGTATYEQYF
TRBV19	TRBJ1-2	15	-	CASSIGQALTFGYTF
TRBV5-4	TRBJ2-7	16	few	CASSFFQGQGMTEQYF
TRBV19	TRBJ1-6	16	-	CASSDPRQATIAPLHF
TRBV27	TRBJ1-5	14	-	CASRTSRGNQPQHF
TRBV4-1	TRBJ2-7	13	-	CASSSGGSYEQYF
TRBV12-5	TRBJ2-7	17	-	CASGPPLDRGFPHEQYF
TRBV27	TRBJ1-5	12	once	CASSPPGQPQHF
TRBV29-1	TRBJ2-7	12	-	CSVGEGRHEQYF
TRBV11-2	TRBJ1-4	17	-	CASSPWRTVPTNEKLFF
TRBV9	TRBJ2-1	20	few	CASSVAIRTSGREEDNEQFF
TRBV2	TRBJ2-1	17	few	CASSELGSGRNYNEQFF
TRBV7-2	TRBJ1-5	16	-	CASSPAAGSRAQPQHF
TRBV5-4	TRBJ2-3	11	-	CAFLREDTQYF
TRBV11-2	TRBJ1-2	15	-	CASSPAGGQNYGYTF
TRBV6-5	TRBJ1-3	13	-	CASRRPSGNTIYF
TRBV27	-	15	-	CASSGGGTGSYEQYF
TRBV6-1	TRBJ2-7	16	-	CASSAGWGTGTYEQYF
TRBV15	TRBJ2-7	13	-	CATSRDRASEQYF
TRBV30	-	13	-	CAWSRDRGYEQYF
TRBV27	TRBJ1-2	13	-	CASSLRSFYGYTF
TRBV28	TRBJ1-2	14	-	CATFQERANYGYTF
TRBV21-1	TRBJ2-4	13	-	CASTRGCEDIQYF
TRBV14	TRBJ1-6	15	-	CASSQGSLYNSPLHF
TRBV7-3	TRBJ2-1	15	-	CASSVYAGGNNEQFF
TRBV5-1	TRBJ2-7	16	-	CASSRGSGQGKYEQYF
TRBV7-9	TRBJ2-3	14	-	CASSYAGSTDTQYF
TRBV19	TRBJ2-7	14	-	CASSTSAGPYEQYF